These 10 T cell receptor beta chains originate from one sample sequenced in a study of T cells in Graves' hyperthyroidism and ophthalmopathy. There were TCR beta CDR3 regions amplified from RNA transcripts. First-round RT-PCR targeting the TCR CDR3 was performed with the HTBI primer set. MiXCR, applied by TCRdb to the multiplex PCR reads, yields one record per CDR3 protein. The sample has hundreds of thousands of distinct CDR3 sequences; 13% to 15% are singletons. Sequenced: blood. These receptors came from a woman in her forties or fifties with Graves' ophthalmopathy.

This clonotype was seen many times. This sequence joins TRBV7-2 and TRBJ2-3; perhaps TRBD1 as D (6 bases). V was clipped by 1 base and J by 3 bases, with 14 bases between them. The CDR3 consists of 16 residues. Germline loops: CDR1 SGHTA, CDR2 FQGNSA. The DNA for the CDR3 is TGTGCCAGCAGCTTAGAACGGGACATCGGGACAGATACGCAGTATTTT. It is translated as CASSLERDIGTDTQYF.

This clonotype was recorded many times. The chain carries TRBV4-1 and TRBJ1-1; TRBD1 might be the D (5 bases). Germline V lookup: CDR1 MGHRA, CDR2 YSYEKL. The V gene lost 3 bases and the J gene lost 6 bases, with 11 bases spanning the gap. The CDR3 is made up of 13 amino acids. The CDR3 loop reads CASSHIRVAEAFF. In DNA form, the CDR3 reads TGCGCCAGCAGCCATATCAGGGTCGCTGAAGCTTTCTTT.

To note about this clonotype: Likely a read error: the CDR3 ends without its conserved phenylalanine or tryptophan. J is TRBJ1-3 and V is TRBV7-9; D call uncertain. Germline assignment: CDR1 SEHNR and CDR2 FQNEAQ (reference sequence). The CDR3 has 12 residues. V lost 6 bases and J lost 4, with 7 bases in between. This CDR3 is CASSLVGNTIYL. The CDR3, as DNA: TGTGCCAGCAGTTTGGTAGGAAACACCATATATCTT.

This clonotype was counted between two and nine times. The chain links TRBV5-1 to TRBJ2-1, with 11 bases that match TRBD2. The V and J ends lost 1 base and 1 base, in that order; junction bases with no gene match: 10. The V gene's germline CDR1 is SGHRS and CDR2 YFSETQ. The length of the CDR3 is 19 residues. The CDR3 spells CASSLSGSGRAGSYNEQFF. The DNA for the CDR3 is TGCGCCAGCAGCTTGAGCGGTAGCGGGAGGGCCGGATCCTACAATGAGCAGTTCTTC.

The rearrangement uses TRBV19 and TRBJ2-7; possibly TRBD1 or TRBD2 for D (5 bases each). Germline V gene lookup returns CDR1 LNHDA and CDR2 SQIVND (reference sequence). V gave up 4 bases and J gave up 6 bases, with 13 bases separating them. The CDR3 covers 13 residues. CDR3 DNA: TGTGCCAGTAGTACGGGACGGAAGTTCGAGCAGTACTTC. This translates into CASSTGRKFEQYF.

This clonotype was seen many times. V gene TRBV7-3 combines with J gene TRBJ2-1; D unclear. The germline CDR1 and CDR2 sequences are SGHTA and FQGTGA. V lost 5 bases and J lost 2, with 16 bases in between. CDR3 length: 16 amino acids. The CDR3 DNA is TGTGCCAGCAGCCACCAGCGACTCGACACCTACAATGAGCAGTTCTTC. Translating gives CASSHQRLDTYNEQFF.

This clonotype showed up many times. The V call is TRBV18, the J call TRBJ2-3; D gene ambiguous. The CDR3 extends over 13 amino acids. Germline V lookup: CDR1 KGHSH, CDR2 LQKENI. V was trimmed by 6 bases and J by 1 base, leaving 8 bases between them. The CDR3 reads CASSLKRTDTQYF. CDR3 nucleotide sequence: TGTGCCAGCTCCCTCAAACGCACAGATACGCAGTATTTT. Using reference TRBV18 and TRBJ2-3 for the parts outside the CDR3, the full variable domain is NAGVMQNPRHLVRRRGQEARLRCSPMKGHSHVYWYRQLPEEGLKFMVYLQKENIIDESGMPKERFSAEFPKEGPSILRIQQVVRGDSAAYFCASSLKRTDTQYFGPGTRLTVL.

Many counts were recorded for this clonotype. The rearrangement uses TRBV7-2 and TRBJ2-7, with 7 bases aligning to TRBD2. CDR3 length: 15 residues. J gave up 7 bases and V 5 bases, and 14 bases lay outside the gene matches. Germline lookup yields CDR1 SGHTA and CDR2 FQGNSA. CDR3 nucleotides: TGTGCCAGCAGCAATGTGCGGACTAGTAAGAATGAGCAGTACTTC. Encoded protein: CASSNVRTSKNEQYF.

This clonotype was seen a single time. This chain uses TRBV7-2 with TRBJ2-1; 9 positions agree with TRBD2. The germline gives CDR1 SGHTA, CDR2 FQGNSA. CDR3 length equals 15 residues. The trim removed 5 bases at V and 10 bases at J, leaving 12 bases unmatched. The CDR3 DNA is TGTGCCAGCAGCATATTACTAGCGGGCCTGGGGGAGCAGTTCTTC. This gives the protein CASSILLAGLGEQFF.

V usage is TRBV30 and J usage is TRBJ2-5, with D perhaps TRBD2 (5 bases). The CDR3 runs to 13 residues. Between the trimmed V and J ends, which lost 0 bases and 5 bases, there was a span of 10 bases. The germline V gene has CDR1 GTSNPN and CDR2 SVGIG (reference sequence). CDR3: CAWSVLASETQYF. The CDR3 DNA reads as TGTGCCTGGAGTGTCCTAGCATCGGAGACCCAGTACTTC.